This entry concerns a single TCR beta chain. Its antigen remains unidentified. Base qualities are missing; no much larger clone stands one base away. This specimen's time point label, interpreted: week 5, during vaccination. Each vaccine dose, consisting of 300 ug of a 20-mer mutant IDH1 peptide in Montanide, was administered subcutaneously with topical imiquimod. The donors had newly diagnosed IDH1-mutant astrocytomas of WHO grade 3 or 4 that showed loss of nuclear ATRX. The samples were drawn from NOA16, a multicentre, single-arm, open-label phase I trial in Germany that tested a mutant IDH1 peptide vaccine in humans for the first time. Genomic DNA for TCRB sequencing was isolated from EDTA blood with the DNeasy Blood and Tissue Kit. CDR1 MNHNS and CDR2 SASEGT were looked up in the germline V gene. From the cysteine up to the phenylalanine, the CDR3 has a length of 16 residues. The retained sequence is limited to the CDR3, 48 bases, with the frame set at the first base. Trimming removed 1 base from V and 5 bases from J, leaving 17 bases between the germline ends.

Library prep was done by the immunoSEQ multiplex PCR assay. The hsTCRB Kit was used according to the manufacturer's protocol to amplify rearranged TCR beta chain sequences. TCRB libraries were sequenced on an Illumina MiSeq. Per the source publication's procedure: The kit vendor's proprietary platform handled demultiplexing, trimming and gene mapping. The source is immuneACCESS, and TCRdb retained only in-frame sequences with V and J called. Part of the clones is not carried over; for the studies checked, unresolved V genes explain less than half of this, and the remainder is unexplained. The V and J calls and clone size come from that table; D and trimming were worked out from the DNA. The sample includes 50,000 or so clones, with around 80% observed a single time. The ten top clones hold 6.5% to 8.5% of the sample. These data are taken from a study of a mutant IDH1 vaccine in newly diagnosed glioma (dated by TCRdb to the early 2020s). Some background on the complete study: Across visits V03 through V10, patients got a total of eight vaccinations, given in weeks 1, 3, 5, 7, 11, 15, 19 and 23. Vaccination started 4-6 weeks after radiotherapy alone, or was given together with temozolomide cycles in the groups whose treatment included chemotherapy. Of the approximately 30 treated patients, approximately 62% were male and roughly 40% were female, and a mean age of about 37 years was recorded. Before enrollment, most patients had been given radiochemotherapy with temozolomide as standard therapy, while the rest had received either radiotherapy alone or temozolomide alone. Peripheral blood was drawn at six visits: V03 (baseline), V05, V07, V10, V12 and V13. Longitudinal TCRB deep sequencing was done for 25 treated patients, wherever samples were available for exploratory analyses.

Overall results and qualifications from the work: No apparent relationship was observed between pseudoprogression and alterations in the top peripheral T cell clonotypes detected by TCRB sequencing. PBMC samples for TCRB deep sequencing were selected based on availability. Vaccine-induced immune responses across multiple MHC alleles were detected in 93.3% of patients. According to the authors, sample limitations meant that analyses of patient blood samples could not be reproduced.

The rearrangement combines TRBV6-1 with TRBJ1-2; the D gene remains uncertain. The sequencing used PBMCs, collected from a glioma patient whose treatment included an IDH1 peptide vaccine. The sequence came from a woman aged 50 to 60 with glioma. The CDR3 has the sequence CASSEEPEIQTYGYTF. The DNA sequence reads TGTGCCAGCAGTGAAGAACCTGAGATACAAACTTATGGCTACACCTTC.